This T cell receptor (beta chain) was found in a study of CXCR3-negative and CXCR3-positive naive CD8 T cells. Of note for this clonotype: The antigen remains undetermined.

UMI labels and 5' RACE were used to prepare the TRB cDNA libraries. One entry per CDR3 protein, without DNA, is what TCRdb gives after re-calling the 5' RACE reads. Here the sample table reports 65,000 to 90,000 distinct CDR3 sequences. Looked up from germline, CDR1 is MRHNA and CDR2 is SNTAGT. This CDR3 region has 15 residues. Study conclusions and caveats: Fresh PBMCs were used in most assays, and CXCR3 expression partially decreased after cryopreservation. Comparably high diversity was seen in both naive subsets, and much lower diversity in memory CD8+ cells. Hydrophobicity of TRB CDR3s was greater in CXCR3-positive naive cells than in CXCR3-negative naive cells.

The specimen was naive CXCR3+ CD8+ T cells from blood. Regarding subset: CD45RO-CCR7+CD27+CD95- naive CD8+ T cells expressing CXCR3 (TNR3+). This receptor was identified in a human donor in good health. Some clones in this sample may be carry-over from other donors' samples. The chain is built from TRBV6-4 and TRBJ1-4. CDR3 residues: CASSKMTSTNEKLFF.